The entry that follows covers one TCR beta chain sequence. Assay used: immunoSEQ multiplex PCR; TCRdb lists only in-frame clones, some missing. Among approximately 60,000 clones listed, roughly 86% were seen once. Recipients received nonmyeloablative bone marrow transplants from related graft donors, with transient mixed chimerism. This sample was included in a study of Tregs in tolerant kidney transplant recipients. The CDR3 runs to 14 residues. Germline V lookup: CDR1 LGHNA, CDR2 YNFKEQ. V was pared by 6 bases and J by 7 bases, with 8 bases of the junction left unmatched. This clonotype originated in a human patient who received a combined kidney and bone marrow transplant. Among the T cells, some may be from the graft donor. This sequence joins TRBV4-2 and TRBJ2-2; TRBD2 agrees at 7 bases. Sample: CD4+ T cells from blood (PBMCs), taken 6 months after the transplant. CDR3 loop: CASRKLASSGELFF. The CDR3 nucleotides are TGTGCCAGCAGAAAACTAGCGAGTAGCGGGGAGCTGTTTTTT.